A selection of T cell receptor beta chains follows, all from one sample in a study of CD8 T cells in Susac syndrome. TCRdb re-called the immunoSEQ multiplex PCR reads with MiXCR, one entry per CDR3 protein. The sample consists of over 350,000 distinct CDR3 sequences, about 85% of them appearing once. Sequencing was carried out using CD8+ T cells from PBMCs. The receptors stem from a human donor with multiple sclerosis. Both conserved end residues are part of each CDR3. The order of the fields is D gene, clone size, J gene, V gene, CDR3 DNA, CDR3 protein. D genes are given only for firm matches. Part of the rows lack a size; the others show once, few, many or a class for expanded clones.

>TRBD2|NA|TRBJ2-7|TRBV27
TGTGCCAGCAGTACGACTAGCGGGAGGTTCTACGAGCAGTACTTC
CASSTTSGRFYEQYF
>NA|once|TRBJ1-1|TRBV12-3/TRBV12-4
TGTGCCAGCAGTCCCGCCGCAGCGTACACTGAAGCTTTCTTT
CASSPAAAYTEAFF
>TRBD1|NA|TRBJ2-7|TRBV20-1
TGCAGTGCTTCGGACAGGAGCTCCTACGAGCAGTACTTC
CSASDRSSYEQYF
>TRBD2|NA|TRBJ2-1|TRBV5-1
TGCGCCAGCAGCTTGGCAGCGCTAGCGGGAGGGTACAATGAGCAGTTCTTC
CASSLAALAGGYNEQFF
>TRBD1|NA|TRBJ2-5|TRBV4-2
TGTGCCAGCAGCTCAAGCCCGACAGGGGTTGGGGAGACCCAGTACTTC
CASSSSPTGVGETQYF
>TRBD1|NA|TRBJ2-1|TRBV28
TGTGCCAGCAGACAGACAGGGTACGATGAGCAGTTCTTC
CASRQTGYDEQFF
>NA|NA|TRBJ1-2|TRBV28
TGTGCCAGCAGTTTGGGGACAATCTTAAACTATGGCTACACCTTC
CASSLGTILNYGYTF
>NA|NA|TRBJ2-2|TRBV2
TGTGCCAGCAGTAGGGCCGGAGGGGACACCGGGGAGCTGTTTTTT
CASSRAGGDTGELFF
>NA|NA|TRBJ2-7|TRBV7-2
TGTGCCAGCAGCTTAGAGGGCCCATACTACGAGCAGTACTTC
CASSLEGPYYEQYF
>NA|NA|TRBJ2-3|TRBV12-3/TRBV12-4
TGTGCCAGCCCAGCCCAGGACGGACCAGATACGCAGTATTTT
CASPAQDGPDTQYF
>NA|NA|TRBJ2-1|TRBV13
TGTGCCAGCAGCTTAGCACTAGTAAATGAGCAGTTCTTC
CASSLALVNEQFF
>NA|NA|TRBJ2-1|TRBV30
TGTGCCTGGGGGAGGATTAGATCGGATGAGCAGTTCTTC
CAWGRIRSDEQFF
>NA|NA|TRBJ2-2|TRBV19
TGTGCCAGTAGTATCAATAGCGCGAACACCGGGGACCTGTTTTTT
CASSINSANTGDLFF
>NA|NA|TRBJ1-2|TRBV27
TGTGCCAGCAGGCCCGGGACTGTCTATGGCTACACCTTC
CASRPGTVYGYTF
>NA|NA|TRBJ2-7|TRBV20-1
TGCAGTGCCAGAAATACTAGGGACGGGATATACGAGCAGTACTTC
CSARNTRDGIYEQYF
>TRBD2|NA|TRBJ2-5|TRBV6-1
TGTGCCAGCAGAACTAGCGGGCAAGAGACCCAGTACTTC
CASRTSGQETQYF
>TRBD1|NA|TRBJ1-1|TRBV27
TGTGCCAGCAGTCAGACAGGGAGGGGCACTGAAGCTTTCTTT
CASSQTGRGTEAFF
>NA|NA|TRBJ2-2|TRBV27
TGTGCCAGCAGTTTACCCTCGACCGCCGGGGAGCTGTTTTTT
CASSLPSTAGELFF
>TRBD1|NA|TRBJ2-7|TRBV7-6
TGTGCCAGCAGCTTAGTAGGGACAGGAAACTACGAGCAGTACTTC
CASSLVGTGNYEQYF
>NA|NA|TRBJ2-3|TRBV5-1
TGCGCCAGCCGACAGTCTAGCACAGATACGCAGTATTTT
CASRQSSTDTQYF
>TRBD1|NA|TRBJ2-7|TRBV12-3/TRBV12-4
TGTGCCAGCACCGGCGGTTGGACAGGGGGTTACGAGCAGTACTTC
CASTGGWTGGYEQYF
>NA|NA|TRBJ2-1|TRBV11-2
TGTGCCAGCAGAGACCTACAGGGCTACGGGTACAATGAGCAGTTCTTC
CASRDLQGYGYNEQFF
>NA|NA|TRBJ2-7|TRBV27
TGTGCCAGCAGTGCGTCCGGGGACAACTACGAGCAGTACTTC
CASSASGDNYEQYF
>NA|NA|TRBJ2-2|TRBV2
TGTGCCAGCGTAACAGAAGACACCGGGGAGCTGTTTTTT
CASVTEDTGELFF
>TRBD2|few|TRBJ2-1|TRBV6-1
TGTGCCAGCAGGGCAACTAGCGGGGGGGCCTATGAGCAGTTCTTC
CASRATSGGAYEQFF
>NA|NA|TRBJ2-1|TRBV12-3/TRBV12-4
TGTGCCAGCAGTGCCCAAGGAACCTACAATGAGCAGTTCTTC
CASSAQGTYNEQFF
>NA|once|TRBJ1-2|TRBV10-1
TGCGCCAGCAGTGAAAACGACGGTTATGGCTACACCTTC
CASSENDGYGYTF
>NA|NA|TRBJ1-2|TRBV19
TGTGCCAGTAGTATGGGGCACGCAAGCTATGGCTACACCTTC
CASSMGHASYGYTF
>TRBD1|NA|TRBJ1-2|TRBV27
TGTGCCAGCAGGGGGACAGATAACTATGGCTACACCTTC
CASRGTDNYGYTF
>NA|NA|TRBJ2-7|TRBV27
TGTGCCAGCAGTTATTGGACAGAGGGGGCCTACGAGCAGTACTTC
CASSYWTEGAYEQYF
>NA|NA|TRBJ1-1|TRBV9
TGTGCCAGCAGCGTAGGTCTCTCCCTGGATGAAGCTTTCTTT
CASSVGLSLDEAFF
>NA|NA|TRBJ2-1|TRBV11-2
TGTGCCAGCAGAGACCTACAGGGCTACGAGTACAATGAGCAGTTCTTC
CASRDLQGYEYNEQFF
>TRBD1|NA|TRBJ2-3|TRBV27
TGTGCCAGCAGTCTGGACAGGTCGAGCTTCCCAGATACGCAGTATTTT
CASSLDRSSFPDTQYF
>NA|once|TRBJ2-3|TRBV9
TGTGCCAGCAGCGTCTCAGGGGGGACAGTTACGCAGTATTTT
CASSVSGGTVTQYF
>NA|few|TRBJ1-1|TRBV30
TGTGCCTGGAGGGACGAAAGGGGAAAAGCTTTCTTT
CAWRDERGKAFF
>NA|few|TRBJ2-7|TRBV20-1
TGCAGTGTTCCAGGGGCTCTCGAGCAGTACTTC
CSVPGALEQYF
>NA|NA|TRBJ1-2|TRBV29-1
TGCAGCGTTGAAAGGCAAGCTAACTATGGCTACACCTTC
CSVERQANYGYTF
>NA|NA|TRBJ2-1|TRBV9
TGTGCCAGCAGCTGGGATGGCTCGGAGTACAATGAGCAGTTCTTC
CASSWDGSEYNEQFF
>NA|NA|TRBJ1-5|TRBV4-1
TGCGCCAGCAGCCAAGGGGGTAATCGGCCCCAGCATTTT
CASSQGGNRPQHF
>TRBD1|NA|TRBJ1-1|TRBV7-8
TGTGCCAGCAGCTTTTTTAGGACAGGGGAGATGAACACTGAAGCTTTCTTT
CASSFFRTGEMNTEAFF
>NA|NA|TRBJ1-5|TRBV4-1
TGCGCCAGCAGCCATCCTTTAGTAAATCAGCCCCAGCATTTT
CASSHPLVNQPQHF
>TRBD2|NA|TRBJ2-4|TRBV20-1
TGCAGTGCTAGAGATGGGAGCGGGAGGGCCCTCCCGGACATTCAGTACTTC
CSARDGSGRALPDIQYF
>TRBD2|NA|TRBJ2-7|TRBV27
TGTGCCAGCAGTTTACGTGGACTAGCGGCCTCCTACGAGCAGTACTTC
CASSLRGLAASYEQYF
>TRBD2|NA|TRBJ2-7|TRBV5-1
TGCGCCAGCAGCTTGGAACTAGCGGGAGCGGGCGAGCAGTACTTC
CASSLELAGAGEQYF
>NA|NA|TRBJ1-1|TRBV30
TGTGCCTGGAGTGTCCTGAGGGGAGGGGCCGAAGCTTTCTTT
CAWSVLRGGAEAFF